This T cell receptor (beta chain) was recorded in a study of shared clonotypes between healthy human individuals. Study-wide background: Donors had three CD4 naive, three CD4 memory, two CD8 naive and one CD8 memory plate apiece.

Details on this clone: Its antigen remains unknown.

Deletions cut 8 bases from V and 6 bases from J, with 20 bases between. This CDR3 region has 15 residues. Germline CDR1 and CDR2: LNHDA and SQIVND (reference sequence). It was 150 to 200 ng DNA, about 30,000 T cell genomes, that sorted-subset replicate PCRs used. Sequenced by immunoSEQ multiplex PCR; TCRdb stores in-frame clones only, minus some. Among around 2.5 million clones listed, approximately 94% were seen once. Overall study results and limits: Relative to clonotypes present in all four donors, those not shared had lower generation probabilities. Between several donors, naive CD4 clonotypes were shared at a level of around 4.9%.

Input material: naive CD4+ T cells from PBMCs. The subset here: CD45RA+ positively selected. The sequence was obtained from a man in his late teens or twenties in good health. Some clones in this sample may be carry-over from other donors' samples. V usage is TRBV19 and J usage is TRBJ2-1, with D possibly TRBD1 on 6 matching bases. The CDR3 here is CASGGPREGTNEQFF. The CDR3 coding sequence is TGTGCCAGTGGGGGCCCCAGGGAAGGGACCAATGAGCAGTTCTTC.